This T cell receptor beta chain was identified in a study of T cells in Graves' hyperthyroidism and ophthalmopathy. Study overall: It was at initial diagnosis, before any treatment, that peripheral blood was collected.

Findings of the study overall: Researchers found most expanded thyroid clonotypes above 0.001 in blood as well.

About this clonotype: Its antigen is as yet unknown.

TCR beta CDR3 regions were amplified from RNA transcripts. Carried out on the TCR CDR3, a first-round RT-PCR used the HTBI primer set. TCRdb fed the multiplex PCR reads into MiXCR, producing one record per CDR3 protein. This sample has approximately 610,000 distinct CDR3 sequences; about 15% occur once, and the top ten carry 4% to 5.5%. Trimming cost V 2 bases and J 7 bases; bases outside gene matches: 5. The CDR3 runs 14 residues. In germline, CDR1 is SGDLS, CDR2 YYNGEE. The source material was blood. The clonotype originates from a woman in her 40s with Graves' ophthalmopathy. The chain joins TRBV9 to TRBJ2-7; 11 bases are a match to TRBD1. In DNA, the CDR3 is TGTGCCAGCAGCGTGGACAGGGGGCCTGGTGAGCAGTACTTC. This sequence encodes CASSVDRGPGEQYF.